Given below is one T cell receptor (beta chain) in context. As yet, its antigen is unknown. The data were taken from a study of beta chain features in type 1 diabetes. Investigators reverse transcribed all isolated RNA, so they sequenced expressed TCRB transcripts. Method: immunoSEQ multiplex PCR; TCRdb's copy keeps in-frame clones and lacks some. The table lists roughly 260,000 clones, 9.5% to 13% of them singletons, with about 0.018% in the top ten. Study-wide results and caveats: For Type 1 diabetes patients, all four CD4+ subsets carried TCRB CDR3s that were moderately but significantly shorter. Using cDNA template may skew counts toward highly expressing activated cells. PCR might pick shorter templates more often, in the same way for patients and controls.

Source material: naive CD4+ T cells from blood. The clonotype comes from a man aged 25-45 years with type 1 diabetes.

CDR3 protein: CATSRPGLYNEQFF. The CDR3 region has the DNA TGTGCCACCAGCAGGCCGGGACTTTACAATGAGCAGTTCTTC. This chain joins TRBV15 and TRBJ2-1, with D possibly matching TRBD2 (6 bases). Per germline, CDR1 LNHNV and CDR2 YYDKDF (reference sequence). The V and J ends lost 3 bases and 4 bases respectively, with 10 bases between them. The CDR3 contains 14 residues.